Listed below are T cell receptor beta chains from one sample, sequenced in a study of vaccination effects on CD4 cells after COVID-19. No cognate antigen is known for these TCRs. Some clones are missing from TCRdb's copy, which holds only in-frame ones; the method was immunoSEQ multiplex PCR. The sample shows 74,000 or so clones, 80% of them seen only once. The sample in question was CD4+ T cells from PBMCs cultured with SARS-CoV-2 spike peptides, obtained before COVID-19 vaccination. The source is a human donor who received a COVID-19 vaccine. CDR3s include the opening cysteine and the closing phenylalanine or tryptophan. D genes are given only for firm matches. Clone size is given for some rows only: seen once, a few or many times, or a class if the clone is expanded.

j_gene	abundance	d_gene	v_gene	CDR3nt	CDR3aa
TRBJ1-3	-	TRBD1	TRBV9	TGTGCCAGCAGCGTTGCCGGACAGGGCTCTGGAAACACCATATATTTT	CASSVAGQGSGNTIYF
TRBJ1-1	once	-	TRBV6-1	TGTGCCAGCAGTGAGCTAATAGGCACTGAAGCTTTCTTT	CASSELIGTEAFF
TRBJ1-6	-	-	TRBV7-8	TGTGCCAGCAGAAAAGGGGTGGACTCACCCCTCCACTTT	CASRKGVDSPLHF
TRBJ2-5	-	-	TRBV4-1	TGCGCCAGCAGCCAAGGCCCTGGCAGAACAGACCAAGAGACCCAGTACTTC	CASSQGPGRTDQETQYF
TRBJ1-1	-	-	TRBV9	TGTGCCAGCCTCGCCGGGGGGGACACTGAAGCTTTCTTT	CASLAGGDTEAFF
TRBJ1-2	-	TRBD1	TRBV6-2/TRBV6-3	TGTGCCAGCAGTTACACCACAGGGGGGACCTATGGCTACACCTTC	CASSYTTGGTYGYTF
TRBJ1-2	once	TRBD1	TRBV19	TGTGCCAGTAGTGCATGGACAGGTATTTTCAGCGGCTACACCTTC	CASSAWTGIFSGYTF
TRBJ1-4	-	-	TRBV5-1	TGCGCCAGCAGCTTGAGTTCAGGAAATGAAAAACTGTTTTTT	CASSLSSGNEKLFF
TRBJ1-3	once	-	TRBV4-3	TGCGCCAGCAGCCAAGAGGGTGGACTTACCATATATTTT	CASSQEGGLTIYF
TRBJ2-1	-	-	TRBV5-5	TGTGCCAGCAGCTTGGCAAGGGCTCCTGAGCAGTTCTTC	CASSLARAPEQFF
TRBJ2-3	-	-	TRBV5-1	TGCGCCAGCAGCTTGGTACGGGGCGACACAGATACGCAGTATTTT	CASSLVRGDTDTQYF
TRBJ2-1	-	-	TRBV9	TGTGCCAGCAGCGTAGCGGGGGCTAATCACAATGAGCAGTTCTTC	CASSVAGANHNEQFF
TRBJ1-2	-	-	TRBV6-6	TGTGCCAGCAGTCCTATCCGGTCAGGTGGCTACACCTTC	CASSPIRSGGYTF
TRBJ2-2	-	TRBD2	TRBV5-1	TGCGCCAGCAGCTTCAATCGACTAGCGGGAGCCACCGGGGAGCTGTTTTTT	CASSFNRLAGATGELFF
TRBJ2-1	-	-	TRBV19	TGTGCCAGTAGTATCCCGGGGATAGCAGCCTACAATGAGCAGTTCTTC	CASSIPGIAAYNEQFF
TRBJ1-5	-	-	TRBV28	TGTGCCAGCAGTTTAGGTCCTTCTTTCCTCGGTCAGCCCCAGCATTTT	CASSLGPSFLGQPQHF
TRBJ1-6	-	TRBD1	TRBV2	TGTGCCAGCAGAGCGACAGGGTCTGGGGATAATTCACCCCTCCACTTT	CASRATGSGDNSPLHF
TRBJ1-2	-	-	TRBV6-5	TGTGCCAGCAGCAATAATTACGGGGGCATCTATGGCTACACCTTC	CASSNNYGGIYGYTF
TRBJ2-1	-	-	TRBV5-1	TGCGCCAGCAGCTTGGTCGTGGGCTCCGGGGAGCAGTTCTTC	CASSLVVGSGEQFF
TRBJ2-5	-	TRBD2	TRBV18	TGTGCCAGCTCACCAATGGCGGGGGGGCAAAGGCAAGAGACCCAGTACTTC	CASSPMAGGQRQETQYF
TRBJ2-5	-	TRBD1	TRBV5-1	TGCGCCAGCAGCGTCGGGGACAGGGAAGAGACCCAGTACTTC	CASSVGDREETQYF
TRBJ2-5	-	TRBD1	TRBV11-2	TGTGCCAGCAGCTTATTGGGACAGCCTCAAGAGACCCAGTACTTC	CASSLLGQPQETQYF
TRBJ2-5	-	TRBD2	TRBV6-6	TGTGCCAGCAGTGTGACTAGCGGCCCAGAGACCCAGTACTTC	CASSVTSGPETQYF
TRBJ2-3	once	-	TRBV5-1	TGCGCCAGCAGCTTCAGAAAGGGGGTTGACGCAGATACGCAGTATTTT	CASSFRKGVDADTQYF
TRBJ2-1	-	-	TRBV25-1	TGTGCCAGCGGGGGGCTTTCGTCTTTCAATGAGCAGTTCTTC	CASGGLSSFNEQFF
TRBJ2-5	-	-	TRBV6-5	TGTGCCAGCAGTCGGACCCCCCGGGAGACCCAGTACTTC	CASSRTPRETQYF
TRBJ2-5	once	-	TRBV5-1	TGCGCCAGCAGCTTGGTGGCAGGAGATGGGCGAGAGACCCAGTACTTC	CASSLVAGDGRETQYF
TRBJ1-2	-	-	TRBV5-6	TGTGCCAGCAGCTTGGCCCCCGACTATGGCTACACCTTC	CASSLAPDYGYTF
TRBJ1-1	-	-	TRBV19	TGTGCCAGTAGTACTACCGCCGTCCTTACTGAAGCTTTCTTT	CASSTTAVLTEAFF
TRBJ1-2	-	-	TRBV5-4	TGTGCCAGCAGCCGGGGCCGCTATGGCTACACCTTC	CASSRGRYGYTF
TRBJ2-3	few	-	TRBV7-2	TGTGCCAGCAGCTTAGTTAGGGGGTTCGGAGCGGCCTCCACAGATACGCAGTATTTT	CASSLVRGFGAASTDTQYF
TRBJ2-2	once	TRBD1	TRBV3-1/TRBV3-2	TGTGCCAGCAGCCGCCCCCAGGGGGCGCGGACCGGGGAGCTGTTTTTT	CASSRPQGARTGELFF
TRBJ1-1	-	-	TRBV6-2/TRBV6-3	TGTGCCAGCAGTAGACGGGAGAACACTGAAGCTTTCTTT	CASSRRENTEAFF
TRBJ2-1	-	TRBD1	TRBV5-5	TGTGCCAGCAGCTTAGGGGGCTCACTAACCTACAATGAGCAGTTCTTC	CASSLGGSLTYNEQFF
TRBJ1-5	-	TRBD1	TRBV7-2	TGTGCCAGCAGCTCAGGACAGGGTTCCAATCAGCCCCAGCATTTT	CASSSGQGSNQPQHF
TRBJ2-1	-	TRBD2	TRBV10-1	TGCGCCAGCAGTGTAGCGGGGGACAATGAGCAGTTCTTC	CASSVAGDNEQFF
TRBJ2-5	-	TRBD2	TRBV5-1	TGCGCCAGCAGCTTTGGGACTAGCGGAAGCGAGACCCAGTACTTC	CASSFGTSGSETQYF
TRBJ1-2	-	-	TRBV6-6	TGTGCCAGCAGTTACGGAGGTGGAGGGTTTAACTATGGCTACACCTTC	CASSYGGGGFNYGYTF
TRBJ1-2	once	-	TRBV24-1	TGTGCCACCAGCCGCTCAGGGCCCGAAGGCTACACCTTC	CATSRSGPEGYTF
TRBJ2-3	-	-	TRBV7-6	TGTGCCAGCAGCTTAACCTCTTTGGGCACAGATACGCAGTATTTT	CASSLTSLGTDTQYF
TRBJ2-5	-	-	TRBV3-1/TRBV3-2	TGTGCCAGCAGCCAAGAAGGGCATCAGTACCAAGAGACCCAGTACTTC	CASSQEGHQYQETQYF
TRBJ2-2	-	-	TRBV9	TGTGCCAGCAGTAGGACCTCTCACGCCCGGGAGCTGTTTTTT	CASSRTSHARELFF
TRBJ2-5	once	-	TRBV2	TGTGCCAGCGGACTCAGGGGTTCACAAGAGACCCAGTACTTC	CASGLRGSQETQYF
TRBJ1-1	once	-	TRBV29-1	TGCAGCGTTCGTTGGAACACTGAAGCTTTCTTT	CSVRWNTEAFF
TRBJ2-3	-	TRBD2	TRBV18	TGTGCCAGCTCACCACCCTCCAGCGGGGGGATCACAGATACGCAGTATTTT	CASSPPSSGGITDTQYF
TRBJ2-3	-	TRBD2	TRBV5-4	TGTGCCAGCAGCTTGGAGGGCGGGGGAGTGATTCATACGCAGTATTTT	CASSLEGGGVIHTQYF
TRBJ1-1	-	TRBD1	TRBV5-5	TGTGCCAGCAGCTCTTATGGACAGGACGCGGCTGAAGCTTTCTTT	CASSSYGQDAAEAFF